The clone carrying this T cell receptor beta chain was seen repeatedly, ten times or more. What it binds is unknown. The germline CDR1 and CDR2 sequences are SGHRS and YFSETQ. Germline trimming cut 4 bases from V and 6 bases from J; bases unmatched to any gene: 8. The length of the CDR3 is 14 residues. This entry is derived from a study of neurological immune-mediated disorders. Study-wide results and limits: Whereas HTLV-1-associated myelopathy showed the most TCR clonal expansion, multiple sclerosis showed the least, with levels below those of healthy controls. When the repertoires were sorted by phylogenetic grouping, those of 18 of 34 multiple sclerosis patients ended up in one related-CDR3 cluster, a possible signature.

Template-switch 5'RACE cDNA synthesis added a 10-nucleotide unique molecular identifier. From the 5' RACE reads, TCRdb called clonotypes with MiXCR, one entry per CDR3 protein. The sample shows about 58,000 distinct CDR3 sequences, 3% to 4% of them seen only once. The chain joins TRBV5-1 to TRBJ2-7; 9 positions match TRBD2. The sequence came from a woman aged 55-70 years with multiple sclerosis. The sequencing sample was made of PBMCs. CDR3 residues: CASSTLAGRREQYF. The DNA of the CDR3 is TGCGCCAGCAGCACGCTAGCGGGACGCCGCGAGCAGTACTTC.